One and the same sample provided the 19 T cell receptor beta chains below, sequenced in a study of lymphopenia after photon versus proton radiotherapy. The repertoire was sequenced with immunoSEQ multiplex PCR; TCRdb's copy has only in-frame clones and lacks some. The data contain fewer than 65,000 clones, 70% to 90% of them singletons. The sample here was peripheral blood, taken from a patient treated with photon-based radiotherapy. The receptors were gathered from a middle-aged man with gastric cancer.

V usage is TRBV6-5 and J usage is TRBJ1-1; TRBD1 is a possible D gene (6 bases). Trimming removed 5 bases at V and 4 bases at J, with 14 bases between. CDR1 and CDR2 (germline): MNHEY, SVGAGI. The CDR3 covers 14 residues. The CDR3 coding sequence is TGTGCCAGCAGTCTGAGAGGGGGTGTCACTGAAGCTTTCTTT. Its translation: CASSLRGGVTEAFF.

The V gene is TRBV19, the J gene TRBJ2-2; D remains ambiguous. V was pared by 8 bases and J by 2 bases, with 12 bases between. Germline V CDR1 and CDR2: LNHDA, SQIVND (reference sequence). This CDR3 spans 14 amino acids. The CDR3 spells CASRMHGNTGELFF. CDR3 sequence (DNA): TGTGCCAGTCGAATGCACGGTAACACCGGGGAGCTGTTTTTT.

The chain links TRBV30 to TRBJ1-6, with 7 bases fitting TRBD1. This CDR3 is built from 13 residues. Looked up from germline, CDR1 is GTSNPN and CDR2 is SVGIG (reference sequence). V shed 5 bases and J 7 bases; nucleotides not matched to a gene: 5. CDR3 in amino acids: CAWAQGSNSPLHF. Written as DNA, the CDR3 is TGTGCCTGGGCACAGGGGAGCAATTCACCCCTCCACTTT.

This clone was seen a few times. The V gene is TRBV7-2, the J gene TRBJ1-1; 9 bases fit TRBD1. This CDR3 region has 15 residues. Losses at the gene ends were 3 bases for V and 6 bases for J; bases not matched to a gene: 8. CDR1 and CDR2 (germline): SGHTA, FQGNSA. Here the CDR3 DNA reads TGTGCCAGCAGCTTCACCGGGACAGGGCACTCTGAAGCTTTCTTT. It codes for CASSFTGTGHSEAFF. The variable domain in full, with the rest retrieved from reference TRBV7-2 and TRBJ1-1, is GAGVSQSPSNKVTEKGKDVELRCDPISGHTALYWYRQSLGQGLEFLIYFQGNSAPDKSGLPSDRFSAERTGGSVSTLTIQRTQQEDSAVYLCASSFTGTGHSEAFFGQGTRLTVV.

This rearrangement joins TRBV6-5 to TRBJ1-1; TRBD1 aligns across 7 bases. J lost 7 bases, V lost 6 bases, and 5 bases had no gene match. This CDR3 contains 12 residues. Per the germline V gene, CDR1 is MNHEY and CDR2 is SVGAGI. In DNA form, the CDR3 reads TGTGCCAGCAGCCCCGGACAGGTTGAAGCTTTCTTT. Its protein is CASSPGQVEAFF.

This clone is medium-sized in the sample. Other nucleotide sequences in the sample specify the same CDR3. The V gene is TRBV27, the J gene TRBJ2-7; D possibly corresponds to TRBD1 (8 bases). CDR3 size: 15 residues. The V gene's germline CDR1 is MNHEY and CDR2 SMNVEV (reference sequence). The V and J ends lost 3 bases and 6 bases respectively, with 18 bases between them. In DNA, the CDR3 is TGTGCCAGCAGTTTTACAGGGGGGGCTGGAGGCGAGCAGTACTTC. Translated: CASSFTGGAGGEQYF.

V gene TRBV7-2 combines with J gene TRBJ2-6; D not resolved. Germline CDR1 is SGHTA and CDR2 is FQGNSA. The CDR3 has 15 residues. V shed 2 bases and J shed 2 bases, with 7 bases lying between them. The CDR3 sequence is CASSLMGTGANVLTF. CDR3 coding DNA: TGTGCCAGCAGCTTAATGGGGACTGGGGCCAACGTCCTGACTTTC.

The CDR3 DNA reads TGTGCCAGCAGCCTAGGGCTAGCAGCCTACAATGAGCAGTTCTTC. It translates to CASSLGLAAYNEQFF. The chain links TRBV7-2 to TRBJ2-1; D perhaps matches TRBD2 (5 bases). From germline, CDR1 is SGHTA and CDR2 FQGNSA. The V end lost 5 bases, the J end lost 2 bases, and 13 bases lay between the germline ends. The CDR3 runs 15 residues.

This chain joins TRBV27 and TRBJ1-2; TRBD1 is a possible D gene (5 bases). The CDR3 has 16 amino acids. Germline V lookup: CDR1 MNHEY, CDR2 SMNVEV (reference sequence). V lost 0 bases to trimming and J lost 0 bases, with 11 bases between them. For the CDR3, the DNA is TGTGCCAGCAGTTTATCGCTTGACAGTACTAACTATGGCTACACCTTC. This sequence encodes CASSLSLDSTNYGYTF.

The CDR3 is CASSQGVGGSTDTQYF. The CDR3 DNA follows: TGCGCCAGCAGCCAAGGGGTGGGGGGGAGCACAGATACGCAGTATTTT. The chain employs TRBV4-1 and TRBJ2-3, with 7 bases fitting TRBD2. The CDR3 length is 16 residues. CDR1 and CDR2 (germline): MGHRA, YSYEKL. The V and J ends lost 1 base and 0 bases, in that order; junction bases with no gene match: 4.

A few counts support this clone. The chain has TRBV7-3 and TRBJ2-3, with D perhaps TRBD1 (6 bases). CDR1 is SGHTA, CDR2 FQGTGA, per germline. With 1 base removed from V and 6 bases from J, the gap between germline ends came to 11 bases. The CDR3 length is 14 residues. DNA of the CDR3: TGTGCCAGCAGCTTAAACGCAGGGGCGGATACGCAGTATTTT. As protein: CASSLNAGADTQYF.

In its sample, this clone was seen a few times. This chain uses TRBV19 with TRBJ2-7; D may be TRBD1 (6 bases). The CDR3 has 13 residues. V was clipped by 6 bases and J by 6 bases, with 15 bases between them. Germline CDR1 LNHDA, CDR2 SQIVND (reference sequence). CDR3 DNA: TGTGCCAGTAGGGGGGCGGCGGCGGGCGAGCAGTACTTC. Amino acid sequence: CASRGAAAGEQYF.

J is TRBJ1-3 and V is TRBV5-1, with 9 positions matching TRBD1. The germline CDR1 and CDR2 sequences are SGHRS and YFSETQ. With V trimmed by 0 bases and J by 4 bases, 5 bases remained unmatched. This CDR3 region has 16 residues. The CDR3 loop reads CASSLDRGPPGNTIYF. CDR3 nucleotide sequence: TGCGCCAGCAGCTTGGACAGGGGGCCTCCCGGAAACACCATATATTTT.

CDR3 loop: CASSTRGGTNTEAFF. Here the CDR3 DNA reads TGTGCCAGCTCTACCAGAGGCGGGACGAACACTGAAGCTTTCTTT. This chain connects TRBV18 to TRBJ1-1; D may be TRBD1 (5 bases). The V end lost 6 bases, the J end lost 1 base, and 15 bases lay between the germline ends. Looked up from germline, CDR1 is KGHSH and CDR2 is LQKENI. This CDR3 comprises 15 residues.

This chain links TRBV6-1 with TRBJ2-1, with D perhaps TRBD2 (6 bases). V was cut by 4 bases and J by 6 bases, with 19 bases left in between. Germline-derived CDR1 and CDR2 are MNHNS and SASEGT. The length of the CDR3 is 16 residues. The CDR3 bases are TGTGCCAGCAGTGGGATAGAGGCGGGGTTCGGCAATGAGCAGTTCTTC. Translated: CASSGIEAGFGNEQFF.

In DNA, the CDR3 is TGTGCCAGTAGTATAGTCCCCCGACAGGACCTCTATGGCTACACCTTC. It yields the protein CASSIVPRQDLYGYTF. The chain joins TRBV19 to TRBJ1-2; D possibly corresponds to TRBD1 (6 bases). V was clipped by 1 base and J by 4 bases, with 16 bases between them. Per germline, CDR1 LNHDA and CDR2 SQIVND (reference sequence). The CDR3 has 16 amino acids.

The chain uses TRBV4-1 and TRBJ2-1; the match to TRBD2 covers 8 bases. The junction had 17 bases not matched to a gene; V was cut back by 4 bases and J by 0 bases. The length of the CDR3 is 20 residues. CDR1 and CDR2 (germline): MGHRA, YSYEKL. The CDR3 reads CASSPSGGGLTRSSYNEQFF. The CDR3 DNA is TGCGCCAGCAGCCCAAGTGGCGGGGGGCTGACGAGAAGCTCCTACAATGAGCAGTTCTTC.

This chain joins TRBV7-6 and TRBJ1-1; no reliable D call. The CDR3 covers 13 residues. Trimming pared 4 bases from V and 1 base from J, leaving 7 bases between. Germline assignment: CDR1 SGHVS and CDR2 FNYEAQ. The CDR3 DNA is TGTGCCAGCAGCTCCTCCCGGAACACTGAAGCTTTCTTT. Its translation is CASSSSRNTEAFF.

The CDR3 protein is CASSEGRRGYTF. CDR3 sequence (DNA): TGTGCCAGCAGTGAAGGGCGGCGGGGCTACACCTTC. V and J are TRBV2 and TRBJ1-2, with unresolved D. V dropped 1 base and J dropped 8 bases, with 8 bases sitting between them. Germline CDR1 and CDR2: SNHLY and FYNNEI. The CDR3 consists of 12 residues.